These 23 T cell receptor beta chains were sequenced from one sample in a study of immune evolution from preneoplasia to lung adenocarcinoma. Sequencing used immunoSEQ multiplex PCR; TCRdb keeps in-frame clones, though not all of them. The sample shows about 3,400 clones, over 70% of them seen only once. Sequenced sample: FFPE lung adenocarcinoma in situ tissue. Receptors originate from a person aged 60-79 years with lung adenocarcinoma.

The V gene is TRBV29-1, the J gene TRBJ1-3; no clear D. Trimming removed 3 bases at V and 3 bases at J, with 6 bases between. CDR1 is SQVTM, CDR2 ANQGSEA, per germline. The CDR3 has 12 amino acids. CDR3 DNA: TGCAGCGTTGAGGCCGGTGGAAACACCATATATTTT. Translation gives CSVEAGGNTIYF. The full variable domain, with the rest looked up from reference TRBV29-1 and TRBJ1-3, is SAVISQKPSRDICQRGTSLTIQCQVDSQVTMMFWYRQQPGQSLTLIATANQGSEATYESGFVIDKFPISRPNLTFSTLTVSNMSPEDSSIYLCSVEAGGNTIYFGEGSWLTVV.

The V gene is TRBV6-5, the J gene TRBJ2-1; no definite D call. Germline lookup yields CDR1 MNHEY and CDR2 SVGAGI. Trimming pared 2 bases from V and 6 bases from J, leaving 5 bases between. This CDR3 contains 12 residues. The CDR3 DNA sequence: TGTGCCAGCAGTTACGTCGGCAATGAGCAGTTCTTC. It codes for CASSYVGNEQFF.

This chain uses TRBV5-4 with TRBJ1-1; the D is unclear. The CDR3 consists of 15 residues. CDR1 is SGHNT and CDR2 is YYREEE in the germline V gene (reference sequence). With 2 bases removed from V and 1 base from J, the gap between germline ends came to 12 bases. CDR3 in DNA: TGTGCCAGCAGCTTCAGCACGCTGGCGAACACTGAAGCTTTCTTT. The encoded protein is CASSFSTLANTEAFF. The variable domain in full, completed from reference TRBV5-4 and TRBJ1-1, reads ETGVTQSPTHLIKTRGQQVTLRCSSQSGHNTVSWYQQALGQGPQFIFQYYREEENGRGNFPPRFSGLQFPNYSSELNVNALELDDSALYLCASSFSTLANTEAFFGQGTRLTVV.

V gene TRBV4-1 combines with J gene TRBJ1-1; no clear D gene. Germline CDR1 reads MGHRA; CDR2 reads YSYEKL. V gave up 0 bases and J gave up 5 bases, with 7 bases separating them. The CDR3 loop spans 13 amino acids. The CDR3 sequence is CASSQEVGTEAFF. The CDR3 DNA reads TGCGCCAGCAGCCAAGAGGTGGGGACTGAAGCTTTCTTT.

The V call is TRBV19, the J call TRBJ2-7; D unresolved. The V end lost 3 bases, the J end lost 2 bases, and 8 bases lay between the germline ends. The CDR3 has 13 residues. From germline, CDR1 is LNHDA and CDR2 SQIVND (reference sequence). This CDR3 reads CASSITDTYEQYF. In DNA form, the CDR3 reads TGTGCCAGTAGTATTACAGACACCTACGAGCAGTACTTC.

The gene calls are TRBV5-1 and TRBJ1-1; 9 nucleotides match TRBD1. The germline V gene has CDR1 SGHRS and CDR2 YFSETQ. The V and J ends lost 4 bases and 10 bases, in that order; junction bases with no gene match: 8. CDR3 size: 13 residues. The chain's CDR3 is CASSRDRVGGAFF. As DNA, the CDR3 is TGCGCCAGCAGCCGGGACAGGGTGGGGGGAGCTTTCTTT.

The V call is TRBV6-1, the J call TRBJ1-5; D not resolved. V lost 5 bases to trimming and J lost 6 bases, with 8 bases between them. The CDR3 is made up of 12 amino acids. Per the germline V gene, CDR1 is MNHNS and CDR2 is SASEGT. The CDR3 sequence is CASSRGIQPQHF. The CDR3 nucleotides read TGTGCCAGCAGTAGAGGAATTCAGCCCCAGCATTTT.

CDR3 sequence (DNA): TGTGCCTGGAGCGCCTCTCGGTATCAGCCCCAGCATTTT. Amino acid sequence: CAWSASRYQPQHF. The chain carries TRBV30 and TRBJ1-5, with D hard to call. The germline gives CDR1 GTSNPN, CDR2 SVGIG (reference sequence). Between the trimmed V and J ends, which lost 3 bases and 5 bases, there was a span of 11 bases. The CDR3 consists of 13 residues.

The chain has TRBV30 and TRBJ1-5; TRBD1 agrees at 12 bases. Germline assignment: CDR1 GTSNPN and CDR2 SVGIG (reference sequence). The V gene end was trimmed by 1 base and the J gene end by 5 bases; junction bases not matched to a gene: 6. The CDR3 sequence is 16 residues long. CDR3 loop: CAWSGPGQGAHQPQHF. The CDR3 nucleotides read TGTGCCTGGAGTGGACCGGGACAGGGGGCTCATCAGCCCCAGCATTTT.

V is TRBV5-4 and J is TRBJ2-5; D uncertain. Germline CDR1 and CDR2: SGHNT and YYREEE (reference sequence). The V end was cut by 2 bases, the J end by 1 base, with 12 bases between. The CDR3 totals 15 residues. CDR3 DNA sequence: TGTGCCAGCAGCTTAGGCGGAAAGAGCCAAGAGACCCAGTACTTC. This codes for CASSLGGKSQETQYF.

This clone was found once. The rearrangement uses TRBV10-2 and TRBJ1-1; 10 bases are a match to TRBD1. From germline, CDR1 is WSHSY and CDR2 SAAADI. This CDR3 region has 13 residues. The ends lost 6 bases at V and 8 bases at J; junction bases unmatched: 6. The CDR3, as DNA: TGCGCCAGCAGCCTGACAGGGGGCTCAGAAGCTTTCTTT. As protein: CASSLTGGSEAFF.

This chain joins TRBV11-3 and TRBJ2-7, with D unresolved. Between the trimmed V and J ends, which lost 5 bases and 1 base, there was a span of 9 bases. Germline-derived CDR1 and CDR2 are SGHNT and YENEEA. The CDR3 has 13 amino acids. CDR3 DNA: TGTGCCAGCAGCCCCCCCCAATCCTACGAGCAGTACTTC. Translating it yields CASSPPQSYEQYF.

The chain is built from TRBV10-3 and TRBJ1-1; D is perhaps TRBD1 (6 bases). Trimming removed 0 bases from V and 0 bases from J, with 11 bases in between. This CDR3 is 16 amino acids long. Germline V gene data show CDR1 as ENHRY and CDR2 as SYGVKD. DNA for the CDR3: TGTGCCATCAGTGAGTCCGCCGGACAGCTGAACACTGAAGCTTTCTTT. Translation gives CAISESAGQLNTEAFF.

This sequence joins TRBV5-6 and TRBJ1-3; 8 bases map to TRBD1. The CDR3 loop spans 16 amino acids. With V trimmed by 4 bases and J by 4 bases, 10 bases remained unmatched. The germline V gene encodes CDR1 SGHDT and CDR2 YYEEEE. CDR3 sequence reads: CASSQMLDRGGNTIYF. The CDR3 nucleotides read TGTGCCAGCAGCCAGATGCTCGACAGGGGCGGAAACACCATATATTTT. Using reference TRBV5-6 and TRBJ1-3 for the parts outside the CDR3, the full variable domain is DAGVTQSPTHLIKTRGQQVTLRCSPKSGHDTVSWYQQALGQGPQFIFQYYEEEERQRGNFPDRFSGHQFPNYSSELNVNALLLGDSALYLCASSQMLDRGGNTIYFGEGSWLTVV.

This chain joins TRBV10-1 and TRBJ1-2; D remains ambiguous. Germline V gene lookup returns CDR1 WNHNN and CDR2 SYGVQD (reference sequence). This CDR3 is 13 amino acids long. V was clipped by 0 bases and J by 6 bases, with 8 bases between them. CDR3 nucleotide sequence: TGCGCCAGCAGTGAGTCCCAGGCCCATGGCTACACCTTC. Residues: CASSESQAHGYTF.

V gene TRBV6-6 combines with J gene TRBJ2-3; 7 bases line up with TRBD2. CDR3 length: 16 residues. Germline V gene sequence: CDR1 MNHNY, CDR2 SVGAGI (reference sequence). Losses at the gene ends were 0 bases for V and 1 base for J; bases not matched to a gene: 4. The CDR3 protein is CASSYSIAGGTDTQYF. CDR3 nucleotides: TGTGCCAGCAGTTACTCGATTGCGGGGGGCACAGATACGCAGTATTTT.

This clone was counted once. The rearrangement joins TRBV7-3 to TRBJ2-2; D is ambiguous. The V gene's germline CDR1 is SGHTA and CDR2 FQGTGA. The CDR3 totals 14 residues. Trimming pared 5 bases from V and 1 base from J, leaving 8 bases between. CDR3 nucleotide sequence: TGTGCCAGCAGCCCCCGACAGAACACCGGGGAGCTGTTTTTT. Its protein product is CASSPRQNTGELFF.

V gene TRBV9 combines with J gene TRBJ1-2; unclear D gene. V was clipped by 7 bases and J by 2 bases, with 6 bases between them. This CDR3 is 11 amino acids long. CDR1 SGDLS and CDR2 YYNGEE come from the germline V gene. The CDR3 spells CASERNYGYTF. The DNA of the CDR3 is TGTGCCAGCGAGAGGAACTATGGCTACACCTTC.

The chain combines TRBV10-2 with TRBJ2-7; D may be TRBD2 (5 bases). This CDR3 has 14 residues. CDR1 and CDR2 (germline): WSHSY, SAAADI. The V end was cut by 10 bases, the J end by 0 bases, with 16 bases between. The CDR3 loop is CATAVGVSSYEQYF. In DNA form, the CDR3 reads TGCGCCACCGCAGTCGGGGTCAGCTCCTACGAGCAGTACTTC.

The gene calls are TRBV13 and TRBJ2-2; TRBD2 aligns across 11 bases. Germline V gives CDR1 PRHDT, CDR2 FYEKMQ (reference sequence). The V and J ends lost 5 bases and 1 base, in that order; junction bases with no gene match: 0. The CDR3 has 15 amino acids. The DNA for the CDR3 is TGTGCCAGCAGCGGACTAGCGGGGAACACCGGGGAGCTGTTTTTT. Translating it yields CASSGLAGNTGELFF. The variable domain in full, with the rest retrieved from reference TRBV13 and TRBJ2-2, is AAGVIQSPRHLIKEKRETATLKCYPIPRHDTVYWYQQGPGQDPQFLISFYEKMQSDKGSIPDRFSAQQFSDYHSELNMSSLELGDSALYFCASSGLAGNTGELFFGEGSRLTVL.

J is TRBJ1-1 and V is TRBV19; no clear D. CDR1 and CDR2 from the germline V gene are LNHDA and SQIVND (reference sequence). Trimming left V 8 bases short and J 1 base short, with 11 bases between. The CDR3 length is 13 residues. The DNA for the CDR3 is TGTGCCAGTCCGAACCGGGGGAACACTGAAGCTTTCTTT. Its protein product is CASPNRGNTEAFF.

The chain couples TRBV5-8 to TRBJ1-5; perhaps TRBD1 as D (6 bases). The length of the CDR3 is 15 residues. Trimming pared 5 bases from V and 3 bases from J, leaving 15 bases between. Germline CDR1 and CDR2: SGHTS and YDEGEE. In DNA, the CDR3 is TGTGCCAGCAGGCCACGGACAGCTCTCAATCAGCCCCAGCATTTT. This gives the protein CASRPRTALNQPQHF.

The chain uses TRBV20-1 and TRBJ1-2, with D unclear. Germline V gene data show CDR1 as DFQATT and CDR2 as SNEGSKA (reference sequence). The CDR3 contains 11 residues. Trimming stripped 0 bases from V and 2 bases from J, with 1 base between. The CDR3 region is CSARENYGYTF. CDR3 DNA: TGCAGTGCTAGAGAAAACTATGGCTACACCTTC.